This T cell receptor beta chain was observed in a study of T cell responses to AZD1222 COVID-19 vaccine (dated by TCRdb to about 2021). Regarding the complete study: Because spike-specific TCR depth and breadth did not differ between the two schedules, AZD1222 recipients who got a second dose at roughly 4 weeks were pooled with those who got a second dose at roughly 12 weeks. A total of 230 to 250 trial participants underwent TCR sequencing, of whom 207 had received two doses of AZD1222 and roughly 26 had received two doses of the MenACWY control vaccine. Trial participants were enrolled by age into subgroups of 18-55, 56-69 and 70-plus years, and around 150, 29 and 61 TCR-sequenced participants, respectively, were included in these subgroups. Paper-wide results and their limitations: Conclusions about previously exposed vaccinees are limited because only five to seven AZD1222 recipients were SARS-CoV-2 seropositive at baseline. In the small 56-69-year group, the increase in depth fell short of significance, most likely because of low power. Most participants were white British and females outnumbered males, and the authors suggested that clonal diversity may have been underestimated. After two AZD1222 doses, both the breadth and the depth of spike-specific TCRs were significantly higher than at day 0 and than in MenACWY recipients. Reportedly, close to half of the unique spike-specific TCRs recognized epitopes lying outside the regions that are mutated in the B.1.351 and B.1.1.7 variants. Vaccine-associated CD4 TCRs spanned the whole spike protein, with dominant responses in regions 160-218 and 743-854. Because no day 14 peak-response samples were available, repertoires were characterized only after the peak T cell response.

A note on this clone: It lacks a known antigen. Base qualities are not provided; no much larger clone lies one nucleotide away.

The CDR3 starts with the cysteine, ends with the phenylalanine, and has 15 residues. Of all the DNA, just the CDR3 is kept, 45 bases in frame from base 1. As encoded in the germline V gene (reference sequence), CDR1 is LNHDA while CDR2 is SQIVND. V and J are truncated by 1 base and 3 bases respectively, leaving an intervening sequence of 12 bases. The CDR3 regions of human TCRbeta chains were analyzed by immunosequencing. Per the original workflow: TCRs in the repertoires were matched against a reference library of SARS-CoV-2-specific TCRs that had been generated with the MIRA antigen-specificity platform. Breadth was defined as the fraction of unique TCRs that were SARS-CoV-2-associated, and depth was defined as the fraction of total T cells that were SARS-CoV-2-associated. Using the MIRA data, each spike-specific TCR was mapped to the spike region that the TCR reacts to and placed in a CD4 or CD8 class. Log10-transformed breadth and depth values were compared by one-way ANOVA with Sidak's multiple comparisons tests. TCRdb re-hosts the immuneACCESS table, in-frame sequences only. Its copies lack some clones; in the studies checked, an unresolved V gene accounts for under half of them, and the cause for the rest is not known. The DNA gave D and trimming, while V, J and clone size come from that table. The sample profile shows tens of thousands of clones; under 95% of them were found once. The ten biggest clones cover 22% of the sample.

The label giving this sample's time point can be read as: baseline before first vaccination. Samples from vaccinated people were obtained from the UK trials COV001 and COV002, which included a single-blind randomized controlled phase 2/3 trial of AZD1222 (ChAdOx1 nCoV-19) in healthy adults. For TCRbeta chain sequencing, PBMC samples were collected from trial participants at day 0 and at day 28 after the second dose. This TCR came from an adult in good health. The V gene is TRBV19 and the J gene is TRBJ1-2, and the D gene may be TRBD1, 5 bases matching. Here the sequenced sample was peripheral blood, taken on day 0 of AZD1222 vaccination. CDR3 region: CASSIGQTRDYGYTF. The nucleotides read TGTGCCAGTAGTATAGGACAGACACGAGACTATGGCTACACCTTC.